The entry below gives a single T cell receptor beta chain sequence along with its context. Its cognate antigen is unknown. The sample is drawn from a study of high-grade serous ovarian cancer treatment subgroups. Overall study: Each sample yielded on average roughly 7,500 unique TCR beta rearrangements from around 15,000 reads.

V shed 5 bases and J shed 6 bases, with 16 bases lying between them. The CDR3 has 15 residues. From germline, CDR1 is MDHEN and CDR2 SYDVKM. Study observations and caveats: Repertoire similarity ranged roughly 0.1 to 0.79 between tumors of one patient.

Generated by immunoSEQ multiplex PCR, the TCRdb table keeps only in-frame clones and is missing some. The profile shows 35,000 to 45,000 clones, around three quarters of them singletons. Tumor samples were obtained before definitive surgery or chemotherapy. V is TRBV28 and J is TRBJ1-4, with D perhaps TRBD1 (6 bases). This clonotype was obtained from a human donor with high-grade serous ovarian cancer. Sequenced sample: tumor tissue. The DNA of the CDR3 is TGTGCCAGCAGTGGGTCGGACAGCTTTTATGAAAAACTGTTTTTT. It specifies CASSGSDSFYEKLFF.